This T cell receptor (beta chain) was found in a study of lymphopenia after photon versus proton radiotherapy. Points from the study as a whole: Authors raise, but do not show, better survival with proton therapy. Under photons, naive T cells and diversity fell while effector/memory populations rose. Post-nadir TCR diversity decline inversely tracked overall survival among those who died. After lymphocyte nadir, photon-treated repertoires showed oligoclonal expansion, especially CD8+ Temra.

CDR3 size: 13 residues. V was pared by 7 bases and J by 0 bases, with 7 bases between. Germline-derived CDR1 and CDR2 are LGHNT and FRNRAP. About this clone: Its antigen is as yet unknown.

Assay: immunoSEQ multiplex PCR; the TCRdb copy retains only in-frame clones and omits some. The sample lists about 70,000 clones, more than 75% occurring once. This specimen consisted of peripheral blood, obtained from a patient treated with proton-based radiotherapy. V and J are TRBV12-5 and TRBJ1-3; D is undetermined. This TCR was recovered from a man at least 80 years old with esophageal cancer. CDR3 sequence (DNA): TGTGCTAGTGCGGACCTCTCTGGAAACACCATATATTTT. Its translation is CASADLSGNTIYF.